The rows below give T cell receptor beta chains drawn from one sample of a study of blood T cell repertoires in COVID-19. Method: immunoSEQ multiplex PCR; TCRdb's copy keeps in-frame clones and lacks some. The data show approximately 530,000 clones, with roughly nine tenths seen just once and about 8% held by the top ten. Sequencing was carried out using peripheral blood. The receptors were gathered from a woman aged 50 to 65 with COVID-19, enrolled during active disease. Each CDR3 is given with its conserved first and last residue. The D gene is left open where the match is weak. Some rows mark clone size as missing; the rest say once, few, many or name a class of expanded clone.

j_gene	abundance	d_gene	v_gene	CDR3nt	CDR3aa
TRBJ2-5	.	TRBD2	TRBV19	TGTGCCAGTCGGGGGAGCGGGGGGGCCGGGGAGACCCAGTACTTC	CASRGSGGAGETQYF
TRBJ1-6	.	.	TRBV3-1/TRBV3-2	TGTGCCAGCAGCCAATCCCAGTCAGATAATTCACCCCTCCACTTT	CASSQSQSDNSPLHF
TRBJ1-4	.	TRBD1	TRBV7-9	TGTGCCAGCAGCTCCCGGGACAGGGGGGAAAAACTGTTTTTT	CASSSRDRGEKLFF
TRBJ1-1	.	.	TRBV21-1	TGTGCCAGCAGCAAAGCCGACAAGAACACTGAAGCTTTCTTT	CASSKADKNTEAFF
TRBJ2-7	.	.	TRBV5-1	TGCGCCAGCAGCTTGGGGGTTGGAGACGAGCAGTACTTC	CASSLGVGDEQYF
TRBJ1-6	.	TRBD1	TRBV19	TGTGCCAGTAGGAACGGACAGGGGGCGTATTCACCCCTCCACTTT	CASRNGQGAYSPLHF
TRBJ1-6	.	TRBD1	TRBV11-2	TGTGCCAGCAGCTTCGACAGGGGGTTCAATTCACCCCTCCACTTT	CASSFDRGFNSPLHF
TRBJ1-5	.	.	TRBV7-8	TGTGCCAGCACCGACAGTGGCAATCAGCCCCAGCATTTT	CASTDSGNQPQHF
TRBJ1-5	.	TRBD1	TRBV6-5	TGTGCCAGCAGCGGACAGGCCAATCAGCCCCAGCATTTT	CASSGQANQPQHF
TRBJ2-5	once	TRBD1	TRBV12-3/TRBV12-4	TGTGCCAGCAGTCCGACAGGGCAAGAGACCCAGTACTTC	CASSPTGQETQYF
TRBJ2-7	.	.	TRBV3-1/TRBV3-2	TGTGCCAGCAGCCAAGGGACTGGAGCCTACGAGCAGTACTTC	CASSQGTGAYEQYF
TRBJ1-1	.	.	TRBV29-1	TGCAGCGTTGATTGGCGGAGCGGTAACACTGAAGCTTTCTTT	CSVDWRSGNTEAFF
TRBJ2-7	.	.	TRBV9	TGTGCCAGCAGCGTAGGGTCGGGGTTGAACTACGAGCAGTACTTC	CASSVGSGLNYEQYF
TRBJ2-3	.	.	TRBV10-2	TGCGCCAGCAGTGAGACGACAGCAAATACGCAGTATTTT	CASSETTANTQYF
TRBJ2-3	.	.	TRBV18	TGTGCCAGCTCCCAAGAAGAACGGGGGGATACGCAGTATTTT	CASSQEERGDTQYF
TRBJ2-5	.	TRBD1	TRBV28	TGTGCCAGCAGTGACAGGGGGGAGACCCAGTACTTC	CASSDRGETQYF
TRBJ1-2	.	.	TRBV6-5	TGTGCCAGCAGCCTAGAGGCGGTCTCTAACTATGGCTACACCTTC	CASSLEAVSNYGYTF
TRBJ1-2	.	.	TRBV5-1	TGCGCCAGCAGCAACCTAGACAGTGACTATGGCTACACCTTC	CASSNLDSDYGYTF
TRBJ1-1	few	.	TRBV11-3	TGTGCCAGCAGCCAGTCGGGTGGAACTGAAGCTTTCTTT	CASSQSGGTEAFF
TRBJ2-5	once	.	TRBV3-1/TRBV3-2	TGTGCCAGCAGCCGCGCCTATAAAGAGACCCAGTACTTC	CASSRAYKETQYF
TRBJ2-3	.	.	TRBV27	TGTGCCAGCAGTAACAGAGACACAGATACGCAGTATTTT	CASSNRDTDTQYF
TRBJ1-1	.	TRBD1	TRBV5-1	TGCGCCAGTTCCTTAACAGGGGGTGCGAACACTGAAGCTTTCTTT	CASSLTGGANTEAFF
TRBJ2-2	.	.	TRBV19	TGTGCCAGTAGTATGGGCCTAACTCCCGGGGAGCTGTTTTTT	CASSMGLTPGELFF
TRBJ1-5	.	.	TRBV3-1/TRBV3-2	TGTGCCAGCAGCCAAGACAGGGTTCAGCCCCAGCATTTT	CASSQDRVQPQHF
TRBJ1-1	.	.	TRBV5-4	TGTGCCAGCAGCTTTACCCCCGCGACTGAAGCTTTCTTT	CASSFTPATEAFF
TRBJ1-4	once	TRBD1	TRBV2	TGTGCCAGCAGTGATCGAGACAGGGTTCAGGAGAAACTGTTTTTT	CASSDRDRVQEKLFF
TRBJ1-4	.	.	TRBV2	TGTGCCAGCAGTGTCGACAGAAGTGCAACTAATGAAAAACTGTTTTTT	CASSVDRSATNEKLFF
TRBJ1-2	.	TRBD1	TRBV7-9	TGTGCCAGCAGCTACAGGGGAGAGGACGGCTACACCTTC	CASSYRGEDGYTF
TRBJ2-2	.	TRBD1	TRBV19	TGTGCCAGTAGCCTCCGTGGACAGGGAGGTGGGGAGCTGTTTTTT	CASSLRGQGGGELFF
TRBJ1-2	.	.	TRBV4-1	TGCGCCAGCAGCCAAGACGGCAGGGTGGTCTATGGCTACACCTTC	CASSQDGRVVYGYTF
TRBJ1-5	few	TRBD1	TRBV28	TGTGCCAGCAGTTTAATCGGAGGGGGCGGTAGCAATCAGCCCCAGCATTTT	CASSLIGGGGSNQPQHF
TRBJ1-1	.	TRBD1	TRBV10-3	TGTGCCATCAGTGGTTCTCAGGGGGAAGGGACTGAAGCTTTCTTT	CAISGSQGEGTEAFF
TRBJ2-1	.	.	TRBV5-6	TGTGCCAGCAGCTTGTTCCTCGGGAGCTCCTACAATGAGCAGTTCTTC	CASSLFLGSSYNEQFF
TRBJ2-7	.	.	TRBV21-1	TGTGCCAGCAGCCGTAAAGGGGGACTAGCGGACTACGAGCAGTACTTC	CASSRKGGLADYEQYF
TRBJ1-4	once	.	TRBV21-1	TGTGCCAGCAGATCCCGGGACAGAAAACCAACTAATGAAAAACTGTTTTTT	CASRSRDRKPTNEKLFF
TRBJ1-4	.	.	TRBV5-1	TGCGCCAGCAGCTTGTCGGTAGGGCAGGGTGAAAAACTGTTTTTT	CASSLSVGQGEKLFF
TRBJ1-1	.	.	TRBV6-5	TGTGCCAGCAGTACCGGGACAATGAACACTGAAGCTTTCTTT	CASSTGTMNTEAFF
TRBJ1-2	.	TRBD1	TRBV4-1	TGCGCCAGCAGCCAGCCCGGACAGGGAGTCTATGGCTACACCTTC	CASSQPGQGVYGYTF
TRBJ2-6	.	.	TRBV3-1/TRBV3-2	TGTGCCAGCAGCCCAAACTCTGGGGCCAACGTCCTGACTTTC	CASSPNSGANVLTF
TRBJ2-1	.	TRBD2	TRBV18	TGTGCCAGCTCACTAACTAGCGACTCCTACAATGAGCAGTTCTTC	CASSLTSDSYNEQFF
TRBJ2-2	.	.	TRBV28	TGTGCCAGCAGTTTAGGAGGGGCACGGAGCGGGGAGCTGTTTTTT	CASSLGGARSGELFF
TRBJ2-7	.	.	TRBV9	TGTGCCAGCAGCCTTGGGGCAGGATCCTACGAGCAGTACTTC	CASSLGAGSYEQYF
TRBJ2-1	.	TRBD2	TRBV6-5	TGTGCCAGCAGTTACTCGAGTCTAGCGGGGGGCGATGAGCAGTTCTTC	CASSYSSLAGGDEQFF
TRBJ1-3	.	TRBD1	TRBV11-3	TGTGCCAGCAGCAGGACAGGGTCTGGAAACACCATATATTTT	CASSRTGSGNTIYF
TRBJ1-2	.	TRBD1	TRBV6-5	TGTGCCAGCAGTTGGGACAGAGGATTCGGCTACACCTTC	CASSWDRGFGYTF
TRBJ2-1	.	.	TRBV7-9	TGTGCCAGCAGCTTAGCGCAGCTAGTGAGCAATGAGCAGTTCTTC	CASSLAQLVSNEQFF
TRBJ1-2	.	.	TRBV2	TGTGCCAGCAGTGGCAGTACGTCCTTTAAGAACTATGGCTACACCTTC	CASSGSTSFKNYGYTF
TRBJ2-1	once	TRBD1	TRBV11-3	TGTGCCAGCAGCCTGGGGACAGGGGGCCAGGATGAGCAGTTCTTC	CASSLGTGGQDEQFF
TRBJ2-1	once	TRBD1	TRBV6-5	TGTGCCAGCAGGGATACAGGGGGGAATGAGCAGTTCTTC	CASRDTGGNEQFF
TRBJ1-6	few	TRBD1	TRBV5-4	TGTGCCAGCAGCTCAAAGGGACAGGGGGTTTCACCCCTCCACTTT	CASSSKGQGVSPLHF
TRBJ2-1	.	TRBD1	TRBV28	TGTGCCAGCAGGACCGGGACAGGGGACCAGGGCGAGCAGTTCTTC	CASRTGTGDQGEQFF
TRBJ1-2	.	.	TRBV3-1/TRBV3-2	TGTGCCAGCAGCCAAGTAGGGGGAGCTTGGAGTGGCTACACCTTC	CASSQVGGAWSGYTF
TRBJ2-7	.	.	TRBV7-2	TGTGCCAGCAGCACCCGGAGGGACAGTCCCCTTCGGGAGCAGTACTTC	CASSTRRDSPLREQYF